The sequence of this TCR beta chain was determined in a study of cytomegalovirus exposure and HLA in healthy donors. CDR3 length: 17 amino acids. CDR1 is MGHRA, CDR2 YSYEKL, per germline. The V end lost 2 bases, the J end lost 5 bases, and 19 bases lay between the germline ends. PCR amplification relied on 60 Vbeta primers (plus 13 Jbeta primers). The table came from immunoSEQ multiplex PCR; TCRdb's copy has only in-frame clones and leaves some out. Of 110,000 to 150,000 clones listed, around 84% are singletons. The sequence derives from a boy younger than 10 in good health and CMV-seronegative. Sequences were obtained from PBMCs. The chain couples TRBV4-1 to TRBJ2-4; D is possibly TRBD2 (5 bases). CDR3 nucleotides: TGCGCCAGCAGCCAATTTTCGGCTAGCAGACTTCAAAACATTCAGTACTTC. Translated: CASSQFSASRLQNIQYF.